The 2 T cell receptor beta chains given below trace back to one sample, sequenced in a study of T cells after yellow fever vaccination. TCRdb independently ran MiXCR on the 5' RACE reads; one entry per CDR3 protein. The sample includes approximately 610,000 distinct CDR3 sequences, about a sixth of them seen just once. Sequencing used PBMCs, obtained 5 days after the first yellow fever vaccination. These receptors came from a man aged 18 to 29 who received the YFV17D yellow fever vaccine.

This clonotype was seen many times. The J gene is TRBJ2-1, the V gene TRBV18; D is undetermined. This CDR3 comprises 13 residues. Germline-derived CDR1 and CDR2 are KGHSH and LQKENI. The germline V and J ends were trimmed by 8 bases and 1 base, with 9 bases remaining between them. CDR3 DNA sequence: TGTGCCAGCAGCCCGATATCCTACAATGAGCAGTTCTTC. Translating it yields CASSPISYNEQFF.

This rearrangement joins TRBV4-1 to TRBJ2-3, with 7 bases aligning to TRBD1. The CDR3 loop spans 17 amino acids. From germline, CDR1 is MGHRA and CDR2 YSYEKL. J gave up 2 bases and V 0 bases, and 8 bases lay outside the gene matches. The CDR3 coding sequence is TGCGCCAGCAGCCAAGAAGGAACAGGGGATTACACAGATACGCAGTATTTT. Its translation: CASSQEGTGDYTDTQYF.